The rows below give T cell receptor beta chains drawn from one sample of a study of beta chain features in type 1 diabetes. Profiling relied on immunoSEQ multiplex PCR, and the TCRdb table lists in-frame clones only, not all of them. Of around 300,000 clones listed, 9.5% to 11% were seen once; the top ten hold 0.015%. The sample taken for sequencing was naive CD4+ T cells from blood. Every receptor here comes from a woman in her 30s in good health. CDR3s include the opening cysteine and the closing phenylalanine or tryptophan. Size values are once, few and many counts, or a class for expanded clones, and some rows have none.

abundance: .; v_gene: TRBV5-4; CDR3aa: CASSSPGQGAFGLETQYF
abundance: .; v_gene: TRBV27; CDR3aa: CASSLRSYEQYF
abundance: .; v_gene: TRBV2; CDR3aa: CASSEGGLAQGDTQYF
abundance: .; v_gene: TRBV7-9; CDR3aa: CASRTGQETQYF
abundance: .; v_gene: TRBV5-1; CDR3aa: CASSFSSGSYNEQFF
abundance: few; v_gene: TRBV29-1; CDR3aa: CSVDHGGTGYTF
abundance: few; v_gene: TRBV7-2; CDR3aa: CASSLMDIPVYQHF
abundance: .; v_gene: TRBV7-3; CDR3aa: CASSLKGGPSYNEQFF
abundance: few; v_gene: TRBV7-2; CDR3aa: CASSYQGVGETQYF
abundance: .; v_gene: TRBV19; CDR3aa: CASSKLASGPYEQYF
abundance: many; v_gene: TRBV7-9; CDR3aa: CASSPSGGQFF
abundance: .; v_gene: TRBV27; CDR3aa: CASSLKGGNEQFF
abundance: .; v_gene: TRBV5-6; CDR3aa: CASSLGQCSNQPQHF
abundance: .; v_gene: TRBV7-2; CDR3aa: CASSFVNYNEQFF